Shown below are 10 T cell receptor beta chains from a single sample sequenced in a study of human T cells and chemical hapten exposure. TCRdb fed the RACE reads into MiXCR, producing one record per CDR3 protein. The data show fewer than 65,000 distinct CDR3 sequences, 9.4% seen once. The time point here: pre-sensitization, week 0. The treatment was: therapeutic diphenylcyclopropenone sensitization with weekly scalp DPC. Sequences were derived from whole blood, sampled in connection with sensitization to the hapten diphenylcyclopropenone (DPC). These receptors all come from a middle-aged woman with alopecia areata. Some clones in this sample may be carry-over from other donors' samples.

This clonotype was counted between two and nine times. V is TRBV6-2 or TRBV6-3 and J is TRBJ2-7; TRBD1 might be the D (6 bases). Trimming cost V 7 bases and J 3 bases, with 16 bases left between them. CDR1 is MNHEY, CDR2 SVGEGT, per germline. The CDR3 length is 14 residues. CDR3 DNA sequence: TGTGCCAGCACCCAAAGGGGACACCTCTACGAGCAGTACTTC. Translating gives CASTQRGHLYEQYF.

This clonotype was found many times. The chain employs TRBV27 and TRBJ1-6, with unresolved D. CDR3 length: 16 amino acids. Germline CDR1 MNHEY, CDR2 SMNVEV (reference sequence). Deletions cut 6 bases from V and 0 bases from J, with 12 bases between. CDR3 loop: CASSPPGSSYNSPLHF. Here the CDR3 DNA reads TGTGCCAGCAGCCCCCCGGGGAGCTCCTATAATTCACCCCTCCACTTT.

In the case of this clonotype: A much larger clone sits a single nucleotide away, making a read error possible. J is TRBJ2-5 and V is TRBV20-1, with 9 positions matching TRBD2. The CDR3 contains 15 residues. Trimming took 6 bases from V and 4 from J; bases not matched to a gene: 12. The V gene's germline CDR1 is DFQATT and CDR2 SNEGSKA (reference sequence). The CDR3 is CSAPPPSSGVETQYF. The DNA for the CDR3 is TGCAGTGCCCCGCCCCCCTCTAGCGGGGTAGAGACCCAGTACTTC.

This clonotype was observed many times. The chain combines TRBV3-1 with TRBJ1-3; no clear D. The CDR3 is 14 residues long. Germline-derived CDR1 and CDR2 are LGHDT and YNNKEL (reference sequence). Trimming took 4 bases from V and 0 from J, leaving 7 bases between them. CDR3 coding DNA: TGTGCCAGCAGCCCGCCAGCCTCTGGAAACACCATATATTTT. Translating gives CASSPPASGNTIYF.

This clonotype was counted many times. This rearrangement joins TRBV4-3 to TRBJ2-2; D possibly corresponds to TRBD1 (5 bases). The CDR3 extends over 16 amino acids. V was trimmed by 4 bases and J by 1 base, leaving 13 bases between them. The V gene's germline CDR1 is LGHNA and CDR2 YSLEER. This CDR3 is CASSRFGQGNTGELFF. As DNA, the CDR3 is TGCGCCAGCAGCCGATTTGGGCAGGGGAACACCGGGGAGCTGTTTTTT.

This clonotype was found a few times. The chain links TRBV7-9 to TRBJ2-7; tentatively, D is TRBD2 (6 bases). From germline, CDR1 is SEHNR and CDR2 FQNEAQ (reference sequence). This CDR3 is built from 13 residues. Trimming cost V 2 bases and J 9 bases, with 14 bases left between them. CDR3 sequence reads: CASSLSGTGGQYF. DNA for the CDR3: TGTGCCAGCAGCTTATCAGGGACCGGGGGGCAGTACTTC.

This clonotype was found many times. The rearrangement links TRBV18 to TRBJ2-6, with D perhaps given as TRBD1 or TRBD2 (5 bases each). V shed 0 bases and J shed 0 bases, with 15 bases lying between them. Looked up from germline, CDR1 is KGHSH and CDR2 is LQKENI. The CDR3 is 19 residues long. The CDR3 bases are TGTGCCAGCTCACCACCCTATGGGGGTAAGCCCTCTGGGGCCAACGTCCTGACTTTC. It encodes CASSPPYGGKPSGANVLTF.

This clonotype was observed many times. The J gene is TRBJ2-7, the V gene TRBV5-5; 8 nucleotides agree with TRBD2. This CDR3 is built from 15 residues. V lost 5 bases to trimming and J lost 2 bases; unmatched junction nucleotides: 9. Germline CDR1 and CDR2: SGHKS and YYEKEE (reference sequence). The CDR3 DNA follows: TGTGCCAGCAGTTTTAGCGGGGACCCCCCCTACGAGCAGTACTTC. Its translation: CASSFSGDPPYEQYF.

The J gene is TRBJ2-3, the V gene TRBV3-1; D unresolved. CDR3 length equals 15 residues. V lost 7 bases and J lost 1, with 15 bases in between. Looked up from germline, CDR1 is LGHDT and CDR2 is YNNKEL (reference sequence). DNA for the CDR3: TGTGCCAGCACCCCGGAGTCACCGGGCACAGATACGCAGTATTTT. The encoded protein is CASTPESPGTDTQYF.

At least ten counts were recorded for this clonotype. The CDR3 spells CSAKNINRGLVAGETQHF. The DNA for the CDR3 is TGCAGTGCTAAGAATATAAACAGGGGGCTGGTGGCAGGTGAGACCCAGCATTTT. The chain has TRBV20-1 and TRBJ1-5, with 9 nucleotides matching TRBD1. From germline, CDR1 is DFQATT and CDR2 SNEGSKA (reference sequence). This CDR3 has 18 residues. J was trimmed by 11 bases and V by 4 bases; bases with no gene match: 24.